This T cell receptor (beta chain) was recovered during a study of CD8+ T cells in alopecia areata. Points on this clone: Antigen unknown.

Germline CDR1 reads SQVTM; CDR2 reads ANQGSEA. The V and J ends lost 7 bases and 3 bases respectively, with 10 bases between them. The CDR3 sequence is 11 residues long. Reverse transcription of extracted RNA yielded cDNA, which provided the sequencing template. Method: immunoSEQ multiplex PCR; TCRdb's copy keeps in-frame clones and lacks some. This table has approximately 130,000 clones, about 51% appearing once. Findings and limits, study-wide: Scalp samples also yield sequences of resident alphabeta T cells from normal skin. Especially in alopecia totalis/universalis, lesional scalp showed greater clonality than normal scalp did.

The V call is TRBV29-1, the J call TRBJ2-7; no reliable D call. The source is a human donor with alopecia areata. Sequencing was done on a sample of NKG2D-low CD8+ T cells sorted from blood. CDR3 DNA sequence: TGCAGCGCCAACTGGGACTACGAGCAGTACTTC. Amino acids: CSANWDYEQYF.